This is a list of T cell receptor beta chains from one sample in a study of cytomegalovirus exposure and HLA in healthy donors. Clones were sequenced by immunoSEQ multiplex PCR, and TCRdb holds only the in-frame ones, with some missing. Here the sample spans under 70,000 clones, 86% being singletons. Material for sequencing was PBMCs. The receptors here all came from a woman aged 25-40 years in good health and CMV-seronegative. Both conserved end residues are part of each CDR3. Each record gives: D gene, clone size, J gene, V gene, CDR3 protein, CDR3 DNA. D genes are given only for firm matches. Only part of the rows carry a size: once, few, many, or a class if the clone is expanded.

d_call: TRBD2
clone_size: .
j_call: TRBJ2-7
v_call: TRBV6-1
cdr3_aa: CASTRSSGAGEQYF
cdr3_nt: TGTGCCAGCACTCGAAGTAGCGGGGCGGGGGAGCAGTACTTC

d_call: TRBD1
clone_size: .
j_call: TRBJ2-7
v_call: TRBV2
cdr3_aa: CASSRDRARGEQYF
cdr3_nt: TGTGCCAGCAGCCGGGACAGGGCGCGTGGGGAGCAGTACTTC

d_call: .
clone_size: .
j_call: TRBJ2-3
v_call: TRBV6-5
cdr3_aa: CASRKEGLRTDTQYF
cdr3_nt: TGTGCCAGCAGAAAGGAAGGACTGCGCACAGATACGCAGTATTTT

d_call: TRBD1
clone_size: few
j_call: TRBJ2-4
v_call: TRBV2
cdr3_aa: CASSEKGAGKNIQYF
cdr3_nt: TGTGCCAGCAGTGAAAAGGGGGCAGGCAAAAACATTCAGTACTTC

d_call: TRBD1
clone_size: once
j_call: TRBJ1-3
v_call: TRBV2
cdr3_aa: CASSLFTGVGNTIYF
cdr3_nt: TGTGCCAGCAGCTTATTTACAGGGGTCGGAAACACCATATATTTT

d_call: TRBD2
clone_size: .
j_call: TRBJ2-7
v_call: TRBV11-2
cdr3_aa: CASSQGKGLGTYEQYF
cdr3_nt: TGTGCCAGCAGCCAAGGGAAAGGACTAGGGACCTACGAGCAGTACTTC

d_call: .
clone_size: once
j_call: TRBJ1-5
v_call: TRBV27
cdr3_aa: CASSSGMSNQPQHF
cdr3_nt: TGTGCCAGCAGTTCGGGTATGTCCAATCAGCCCCAGCATTTT

d_call: TRBD1
clone_size: .
j_call: TRBJ2-7
v_call: TRBV28
cdr3_aa: CASSPGQVTYEQYF
cdr3_nt: TGTGCCAGCTCGCCGGGACAGGTCACCTACGAGCAGTACTTC

d_call: .
clone_size: .
j_call: TRBJ2-5
v_call: TRBV25-1
cdr3_aa: CASSEDRQTTQYF
cdr3_nt: TGTGCCAGCAGTGAAGACAGGCAAACGACCCAGTACTTC

d_call: .
clone_size: once
j_call: TRBJ2-1
v_call: TRBV28
cdr3_aa: CASSPPGQDYNEQFF
cdr3_nt: TGTGCCAGCAGCCCCCCGGGACAAGATTACAATGAGCAGTTCTTC

d_call: .
clone_size: .
j_call: TRBJ2-1
v_call: TRBV5-8
cdr3_aa: CASSLGGTGTYNEQFF
cdr3_nt: TGTGCCAGCAGCTTGGGTGGGACTGGTACCTACAATGAGCAGTTCTTC

d_call: .
clone_size: .
j_call: TRBJ2-3
v_call: TRBV5-1
cdr3_aa: CASSLGGALSTDTQYF
cdr3_nt: TGCGCCAGCAGCTTGGGGGGCGCCTTAAGCACAGATACGCAGTATTTT

d_call: TRBD2
clone_size: .
j_call: TRBJ2-5
v_call: TRBV6-1
cdr3_aa: CASQLFSGRRETQYF
cdr3_nt: TGTGCCAGCCAGTTATTCAGCGGGAGACGGGAGACCCAGTACTTC

d_call: .
clone_size: .
j_call: TRBJ1-2
v_call: TRBV23-1
cdr3_aa: CASSPAGGLGYTF
cdr3_nt: TGCGCCAGCAGCCCTGCGGGGGGCCTAGGCTACACCTTC

d_call: .
clone_size: .
j_call: TRBJ1-5
v_call: TRBV28
cdr3_aa: CASSSSRPQHF
cdr3_nt: TGTGCCAGCAGTTCCTCTAGGCCCCAGCATTTT

d_call: TRBD2
clone_size: .
j_call: TRBJ2-1
v_call: TRBV15
cdr3_aa: CATSRRTSGYNEQFF
cdr3_nt: TGTGCCACCAGCAGACGGACTAGCGGATACAATGAGCAGTTCTTC

d_call: TRBD2
clone_size: .
j_call: TRBJ2-2
v_call: TRBV7-3
cdr3_aa: CASSQGLADTGELFF
cdr3_nt: TGTGCCAGCAGCCAGGGACTAGCGGACACCGGGGAGCTGTTTTTT

d_call: .
clone_size: .
j_call: TRBJ2-6
v_call: TRBV29-1
cdr3_aa: CSVAGLQAGANVLTF
cdr3_nt: TGCAGCGTTGCAGGGTTGCAAGCTGGGGCCAACGTCCTGACTTTC

d_call: .
clone_size: few
j_call: TRBJ1-1
v_call: TRBV6-5
cdr3_aa: CASSYEVGNTEAFF
cdr3_nt: TGTGCCAGCAGTTACGAGGTGGGGAACACTGAAGCTTTCTTT

d_call: TRBD2
clone_size: .
j_call: TRBJ2-1
v_call: TRBV29-1
cdr3_aa: CSVELAGGSYNEQFF
cdr3_nt: TGCAGCGTTGAACTAGCGGGAGGCTCCTACAATGAGCAGTTCTTC

d_call: TRBD2
clone_size: .
j_call: TRBJ2-1
v_call: TRBV2
cdr3_aa: CASSLWTSGYEQFF
cdr3_nt: TGTGCCAGCTCCCTTTGGACTAGCGGTTATGAGCAGTTCTTC

d_call: .
clone_size: .
j_call: TRBJ2-1
v_call: TRBV6-5
cdr3_aa: CASQQGKIDEQFF
cdr3_nt: TGTGCCAGCCAACAGGGAAAAATCGATGAGCAGTTCTTC

d_call: .
clone_size: .
j_call: TRBJ1-2
v_call: TRBV11-3
cdr3_aa: CASSQWGDGYTF
cdr3_nt: TGTGCCAGCAGCCAGTGGGGGGATGGCTACACCTTC

d_call: TRBD2
clone_size: .
j_call: TRBJ2-3
v_call: TRBV18
cdr3_aa: CASSPLAGDTDTQYF
cdr3_nt: TGTGCCAGCTCACCACTAGCGGGGGACACAGATACGCAGTATTTT

d_call: .
clone_size: .
j_call: TRBJ2-3
v_call: TRBV19
cdr3_aa: CASSRGAPSDTQYF
cdr3_nt: TGTGCCAGTAGTCGGGGGGCTCCCTCAGATACGCAGTATTTT

d_call: TRBD1
clone_size: .
j_call: TRBJ2-3
v_call: TRBV5-4
cdr3_aa: CASSSTGTATTDTQYF
cdr3_nt: TGTGCCAGCAGCTCAACCGGGACAGCAACCACAGATACGCAGTATTTT